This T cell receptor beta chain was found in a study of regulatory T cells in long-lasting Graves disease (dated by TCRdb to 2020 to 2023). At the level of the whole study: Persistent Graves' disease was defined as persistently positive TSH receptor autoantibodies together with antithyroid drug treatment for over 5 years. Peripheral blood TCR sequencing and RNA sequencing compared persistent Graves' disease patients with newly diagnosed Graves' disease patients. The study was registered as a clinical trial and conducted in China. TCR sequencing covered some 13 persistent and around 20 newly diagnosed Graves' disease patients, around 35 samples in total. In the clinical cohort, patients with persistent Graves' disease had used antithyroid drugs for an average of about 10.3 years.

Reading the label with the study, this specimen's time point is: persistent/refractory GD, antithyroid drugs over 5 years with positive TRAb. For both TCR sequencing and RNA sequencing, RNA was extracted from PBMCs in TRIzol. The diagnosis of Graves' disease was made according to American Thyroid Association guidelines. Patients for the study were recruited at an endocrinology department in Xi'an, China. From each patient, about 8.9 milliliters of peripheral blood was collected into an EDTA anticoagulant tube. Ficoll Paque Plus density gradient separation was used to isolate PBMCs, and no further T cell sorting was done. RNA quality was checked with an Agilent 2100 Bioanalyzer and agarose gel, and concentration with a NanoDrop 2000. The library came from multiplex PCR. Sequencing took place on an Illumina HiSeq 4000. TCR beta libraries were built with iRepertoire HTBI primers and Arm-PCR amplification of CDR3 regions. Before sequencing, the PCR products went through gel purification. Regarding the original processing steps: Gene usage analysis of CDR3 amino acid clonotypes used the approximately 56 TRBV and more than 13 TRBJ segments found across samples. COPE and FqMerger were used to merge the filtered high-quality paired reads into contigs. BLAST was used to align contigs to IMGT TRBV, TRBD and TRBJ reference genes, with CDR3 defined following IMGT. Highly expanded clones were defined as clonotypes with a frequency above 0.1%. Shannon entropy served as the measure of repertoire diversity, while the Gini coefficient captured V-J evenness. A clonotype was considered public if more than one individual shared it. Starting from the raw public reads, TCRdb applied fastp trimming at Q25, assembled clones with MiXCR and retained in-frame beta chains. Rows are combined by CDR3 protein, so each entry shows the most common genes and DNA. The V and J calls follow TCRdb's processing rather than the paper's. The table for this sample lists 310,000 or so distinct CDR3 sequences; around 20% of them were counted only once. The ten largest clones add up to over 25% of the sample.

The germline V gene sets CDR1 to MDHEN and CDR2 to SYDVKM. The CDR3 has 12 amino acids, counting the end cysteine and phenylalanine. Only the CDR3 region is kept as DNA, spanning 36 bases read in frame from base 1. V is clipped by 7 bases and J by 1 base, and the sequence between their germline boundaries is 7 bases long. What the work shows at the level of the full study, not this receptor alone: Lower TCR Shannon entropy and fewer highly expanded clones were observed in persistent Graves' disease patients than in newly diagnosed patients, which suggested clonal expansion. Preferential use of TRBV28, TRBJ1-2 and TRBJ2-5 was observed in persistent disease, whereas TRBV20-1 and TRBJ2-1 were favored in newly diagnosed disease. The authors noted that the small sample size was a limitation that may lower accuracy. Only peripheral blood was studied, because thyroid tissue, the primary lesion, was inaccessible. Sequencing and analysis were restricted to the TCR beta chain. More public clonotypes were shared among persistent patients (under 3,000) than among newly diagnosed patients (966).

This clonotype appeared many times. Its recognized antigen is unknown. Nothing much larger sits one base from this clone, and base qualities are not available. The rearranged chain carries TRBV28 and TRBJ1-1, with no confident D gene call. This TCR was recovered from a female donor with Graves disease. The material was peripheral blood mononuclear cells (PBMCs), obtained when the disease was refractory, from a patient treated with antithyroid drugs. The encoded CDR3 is CASKEKNTEAFF. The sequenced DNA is TGTGCCAGCAAAGAAAAGAACACTGAAGCTTTCTTT.